This T cell receptor beta chain appears in the sequencing data of a study of CD8+ T cells in alopecia areata (dated by TCRdb to the late 2010s). Context from the whole study: The treated patients took part in an open-label pilot trial in which moderate-to-severe alopecia areata was treated with oral tofacitinib at 5 to 10 mg twice daily. Scalp clonality was compared across normal scalp (n=4), patchy alopecia areata scalp (n=8), and alopecia totalis/universalis scalp (n=8). Amplification of TCRbeta CDR3 regions was done by immunoSEQ multiplex PCR using 35 Vbeta forward primers and 13 Jbeta reverse primers. For the treated patients, the SALT score, which quantifies what percentage of scalp surface area is affected, served as the measure of disease severity. RNA was obtained with the PAXgene miRNA kit for fixed scalp, the miRNeasy kit for PBMCs, and the RNeasy kit for mouse skin. Patients stayed on tofacitinib for 6 to 18 months and then had 6 months of follow-up off drug so that delayed response and recurrence could be assessed. To study T cell clonal expansion in alopecia areata, the researchers applied high-throughput TCRbeta sequencing to both the C3H/HeJ mouse model and human patients. Patients on tofacitinib were biopsied at baseline and after 4 and 24 weeks of treatment, and several of the patients also had a later scalp biopsy. Human TCRbeta sequencing covered scalp tissue and sorted CD4+ and CD8+ peripheral blood T cells from patchy and totalis/universalis alopecia areata patients and healthy controls. Overall study results and their limits: During tofacitinib treatment, many expanded lesional clones stuck around in both scalp and blood, and this persistence may partly explain why relapse happens after treatment is stopped. Because the treated cohort was small and had just a single nonresponder, larger studies are needed to establish links between baseline CD8+ expansion and response. Tofacitinib significantly lowered scalp clonality and the number of expanded CD8+ clones among the top 100 scalp clones. Compared with normal scalp, lesional scalp had higher clonality and more expanded CD8+ clones, particularly in alopecia totalis/universalis, a pattern that suggests antigenic drive. TCR sequences shared between patients were less clear than in mice, possibly partly because of HLA diversity in the patient population. Unlike mouse skin, which is dominated by gammadelta T cells, normal human skin has resident alphabeta T cells that are also sequenced, and this complicates analysis of the scalp TCR repertoire.

Trimming takes 1 base from V and 3 bases from J, and the germline ends sit 12 bases apart. From the germline V gene, CDR1 is LGHNA and CDR2 is YNFKEQ. Its CDR3 holds 15 amino acids, cysteine through phenylalanine. Solely the CDR3 DNA is kept, with 45 bases framed from the first base. What the treatment or condition label conveys for this sample: oral pan-JAK inhibitor, 5-10 mg twice daily. Lesional scalp punch biopsies and peripheral blood were obtained from alopecia areata patients. PBMCs were separated by density centrifugation and stained for CD3, CD4 and CD8, after which CD4+ and CD8+ T cells were sorted on a FACSAria. The library was made by the immunoSEQ multiplex PCR assay. RNA was extracted from all samples and reverse transcribed into cDNA, which served as template for TCR sequencing. First-strand cDNA was synthesized with SuperScript III using a 2:1 mix of oligo-dT and random hexamers. A synthetic immune receptor repertoire was used to measure amplification bias, and any remaining bias was corrected computationally. Per the authors' processing: After raw reads were preprocessed to remove errors, the CDR3 was defined following IMGT conventions as running from the conserved cysteine to phenylalanine. Clonality was computed as 1 minus the Shannon entropy, with the entropy normalized by log2 of the number of productive unique TCRs. Whether each scalp clone was CD4 or CD8 was inferred by checking scalp TCRbeta sequences against the CD4 and CD8 repertoires from sorted blood. Here the immuneACCESS table is served through TCRdb, limited to in-frame sequences with V and J called. Missing clones are a known gap in these copies; in checked studies unresolved V genes cover under half, and the rest lacks a known reason. Clonal size and the V and J genes are those of that table, whereas D and trimming came from the DNA. The sample table contains about 210,000 clones; only one count was recorded for 35% to 40% of them. The ten largest account for roughly 0.45% of the sample.

In the case of this clone: Its antigen is still unknown. Within one base of it there is no much larger clone, and no base qualities were kept.

This specimen consisted of CD4+ T cells sorted from blood, obtained at roughly week 30, from a patient treated with tofacitinib. The rearrangement combines TRBV4-2 with TRBJ1-1; the D region possibly corresponds to TRBD1 (5 bases align). This receptor was taken from a human donor with alopecia areata. The sequenced DNA: TGTGCCAGCAGCCAAGTACATCGCAGGGACACTGAAGCTTTCTTT. This is translated as CASSQVHRRDTEAFF.